Listed here are 23 T cell receptor beta chains from one sample, sequenced in a study of blood T cell repertoires in COVID-19. Libraries were prepared by immunoSEQ multiplex PCR; TCRdb keeps only in-frame clonotypes and omits some of them. The data contain roughly 310,000 clones, roughly 90% of them singletons. The sample taken for sequencing was peripheral blood. These receptors were obtained from a woman in her twenties or thirties with COVID-19, enrolled during active disease.

V is TRBV28 and J is TRBJ1-2, with D possibly matching TRBD1 (6 bases). CDR3 length: 14 residues. V lost 1 base to trimming and J lost 6 bases, with 12 bases between them. Germline V CDR1 and CDR2: MDHEN, SYDVKM. The CDR3 nucleotides read TGTGCCAGCAGTTTATTGGTGGGGGCTGATGGCTACACCTTC. It translates to CASSLLVGADGYTF.

CDR3 nucleotides: TGTGCCAGCAGCTTAAGCGGGAGCGCCACCGGGGAGCTGTTTTTT. As protein: CASSLSGSATGELFF. The gene calls are TRBV7-7 and TRBJ2-2, with 8 positions matching TRBD2. The CDR3 length is 15 residues. J lost 4 bases, V lost 2 bases, and 3 bases had no gene match. Germline CDR1 and CDR2: SSHAT and FNYEAQ (reference sequence).

The chain joins TRBV7-8 to TRBJ2-5, with TRBD1 identical over 7 bases. The CDR3 loop spans 15 amino acids. The V gene's germline CDR1 is SGHVS and CDR2 FQNEAQ. The V gene end was trimmed by 5 bases and the J gene end by 4 bases; junction bases not matched to a gene: 10. CDR3 sequence reads: CASSIQTGKGETQYF. CDR3 in DNA: TGTGCCAGCAGCATTCAGACAGGGAAGGGAGAGACCCAGTACTTC.

The CDR3 bases are TGCGCCAGCAGTCTCCGACAGGGCCATAGCACAGATACGCAGTATTTT. This gives the protein CASSLRQGHSTDTQYF. The genes are TRBV10-1 and TRBJ2-3, with 7 bases identical to TRBD1. The CDR3 length is 16 residues. The ends lost 5 bases at V and 0 bases at J; junction bases unmatched: 8. CDR1 and CDR2 from the germline V gene are WNHNN and SYGVQD (reference sequence).

The V gene is TRBV27, the J gene TRBJ1-5; D is possibly TRBD1 (6 bases). The CDR3 is made up of 17 amino acids. Germline CDR1 is MNHEY and CDR2 is SMNVEV (reference sequence). Trimming removed 2 bases from V and 3 bases from J, with 17 bases in between. CDR3 in amino acids: CASSLTPPDSLNQPQHF. CDR3 DNA sequence: TGTGCCAGCAGTTTAACCCCCCCGGACAGTCTCAATCAGCCCCAGCATTTT.

V gene TRBV28 combines with J gene TRBJ1-5, with a weak D call TRBD1 (6 bases). The germline V gene has CDR1 MDHEN and CDR2 SYDVKM. V lost 5 bases and J lost 2, with 10 bases in between. The CDR3 sequence is 14 residues long. The CDR3 bases are TGTGCCAGCAGTGGCGGACAGCGCAATCAGCCCCAGCATTTT. This translates into CASSGGQRNQPQHF.

In this sample, this clone turned up once. The chain links TRBV10-2 to TRBJ2-1; TRBD2 agrees at 8 bases. The germline V gene encodes CDR1 WSHSY and CDR2 SAAADI. With 4 bases clipped from V and 5 bases from J, the junction kept 4 bases outside the gene matches. The CDR3 covers 14 residues. CDR3 residues: CASSVLADNNEQFF. Here the CDR3 DNA reads TGCGCCAGCAGTGTACTAGCGGACAACAATGAGCAGTTCTTC.

The chain is built from TRBV11-1 and TRBJ1-1, with D perhaps matching TRBD1 (5 bases). Trimming removed 5 bases from V and 3 bases from J, with 13 bases in between. The CDR3 is made up of 14 amino acids. Germline V gene sequence: CDR1 SGHAT, CDR2 FQDESV (reference sequence). CDR3 loop: CASSENLGDTEAFF. The CDR3, as DNA: TGTGCCAGCAGCGAAAATTTAGGGGACACTGAAGCTTTCTTT.

The V gene is TRBV19, the J gene TRBJ1-1, with 9 bases fitting TRBD1. Unmatched junction bases numbered 9, after V lost 5 bases and J lost 2 bases. Germline CDR1 LNHDA, CDR2 SQIVND (reference sequence). The CDR3 is 16 amino acids. In nucleotides, the CDR3 is TGTGCCAGTAGTCCCCGCGGACAGGGGCCTAACACTGAAGCTTTCTTT. The encoded protein is CASSPRGQGPNTEAFF.

CDR3 in DNA: TGTGCCAGCAGTTTAATACAGGGGCTGGGTAATTCACCCCTCCACTTT. It translates to CASSLIQGLGNSPLHF. The chain has TRBV27 and TRBJ1-6; 7 positions agree with TRBD1. CDR3 length equals 16 residues. Germline V lookup: CDR1 MNHEY, CDR2 SMNVEV (reference sequence). V was pared by 2 bases and J by 6 bases, with 7 bases of the junction left unmatched.

The V gene is TRBV6-4, the J gene TRBJ1-6; 9 bases line up with TRBD1. The CDR3 consists of 16 residues. CDR1 MRHNA and CDR2 SNTAGT come from the germline V gene. V was clipped by 6 bases and J by 2 bases; unmatched bases: 5. The CDR3, as DNA: TGTGCCAGCAGGCGACAGGGGGAAGCCTATAATTCACCCCTCCACTTT. Its translation is CASRRQGEAYNSPLHF.

The genes are TRBV27 and TRBJ2-7; 9 nucleotides agree with TRBD2. Germline CDR1 MNHEY, CDR2 SMNVEV (reference sequence). The CDR3 runs 17 residues. With 5 bases clipped from V and 7 bases from J, the junction kept 18 bases outside the gene matches. The CDR3 DNA sequence: TGTGCCAGCAGTCCCCGGCTCATGAGCGGGAGGTCTATGGAGCAGTACTTC. This gives the protein CASSPRLMSGRSMEQYF.

There are a few counts of this clone. The chain has TRBV15 and TRBJ1-6; 8 positions match TRBD1. After removal of 1 base from V and 10 bases from J, the junction contained 9 bases not matched to a gene. CDR3 length: 16 residues. Germline CDR1 and CDR2: LNHNV and YYDKDF (reference sequence). CDR3 coding DNA: TGTGCCACCAGCAGAGGGCCGGAGACAGGGGTATCACCCCTCCACTTT. Protein product: CATSRGPETGVSPLHF.

V usage is TRBV7-8 and J usage is TRBJ2-7; TRBD2 aligns across 8 bases. The CDR3 totals 16 residues. After removal of 1 base from V and 3 bases from J, the junction contained 8 bases not matched to a gene. Germline CDR1 is SGHVS and CDR2 is FQNEAQ. CDR3 sequence: CASSLGRVSGNYEQYF. The CDR3 region has the DNA TGTGCCAGCAGCTTAGGGAGAGTTAGCGGGAACTACGAGCAGTACTTC. The entire variable domain, with the rest obtained from reference TRBV7-8 and TRBJ2-7, is as follows: GAGVSQSPRYKVAKRGQDVALRCDPISGHVSLFWYQQALGQGPEFLTYFQNEAQLDKSGLPSDRFFAERPEGSVSTLKIQRTQQEDSAVYLCASSLGRVSGNYEQYFGPGTRLTVT.

This chain uses TRBV6-5 with TRBJ1-4; D is perhaps TRBD1 (6 bases). There are 14 residues in the CDR3. Germline V gene data show CDR1 as MNHEY and CDR2 as SVGAGI. The V gene lost 5 bases and the J gene lost 8 bases, with 15 bases spanning the gap. The CDR3 protein is CASSPRGAGEKLFF. The CDR3 DNA reads TGTGCCAGCAGTCCGCGGGGGGCAGGAGAAAAACTGTTTTTT.

The V call is TRBV24-1, the J call TRBJ1-2, with TRBD1 identical over 7 bases. The trim removed 9 bases at V and 3 bases at J, leaving 9 bases unmatched. This CDR3 is built from 14 residues. CDR1 is KGHDR, CDR2 SFDVKD, per germline. In DNA, the CDR3 is TGTGCCACCCATCAGGACAGGCGGCACTATGGCTACACCTTC. As protein: CATHQDRRHYGYTF.

This chain joins TRBV18 and TRBJ1-1, with TRBD1 matching over 11 bases. The CDR3 is made up of 15 amino acids. V dropped 7 bases and J dropped 0; count of bases not matched to a gene: 4. Germline V CDR1 and CDR2: KGHSH, LQKENI. CDR3 sequence reads: CASFRTGGMNTEAFF. The DNA of the CDR3 is TGTGCCAGCTTCAGGACAGGGGGCATGAACACTGAAGCTTTCTTT. Full variable domain (outside the CDR3, taken from reference TRBV18 and TRBJ1-1): NAGVMQNPRHLVRRRGQEARLRCSPMKGHSHVYWYRQLPEEGLKFMVYLQKENIIDESGMPKERFSAEFPKEGPSILRIQQVVRGDSAAYFCASFRTGGMNTEAFFGQGTRLTVV.

V and J are TRBV19 and TRBJ2-5, with D perhaps matching TRBD1 (6 bases). V lost 10 bases and J lost 2, with 14 bases in between. Germline lookup yields CDR1 LNHDA and CDR2 SQIVND (reference sequence). The CDR3 extends over 13 amino acids. CDR3 nucleotides: TGTGCCACCGGAGGACAGATACAAGAGACCCAGTACTTC. Amino acid sequence: CATGGQIQETQYF.

The V call is TRBV30, the J call TRBJ1-1; TRBD1 aligns across 9 bases. Germline values: CDR1 GTSNPN, CDR2 SVGIG (reference sequence). V shed 2 bases and J 4 bases; nucleotides not matched to a gene: 5. CDR3 length: 14 residues. The CDR3 coding sequence is TGTGCCTGGAGTCCTACAGGGGGCGGCACTGAAGCTTTCTTT. Translation: CAWSPTGGGTEAFF. Full variable domain (remainder filled in from reference TRBV30 and TRBJ1-1): SQTIHQWPATLVQPVGSPLSLECTVEGTSNPNLYWYRQAAGRGLQLLFYSVGIGQISSEVPQNLSASRPQDRQFILSSKKLLLSDSGFYLCAWSPTGGGTEAFFGQGTRLTVV.

J is TRBJ2-1 and V is TRBV28; TRBD2 might be the D (5 bases). The CDR3 has 14 amino acids. The germline CDR1 and CDR2 sequences are MDHEN and SYDVKM. Trimming took 6 bases from V and 3 from J, leaving 12 bases between them. CDR3 in DNA: TGTGCCAGCAGAATGGCGGGCGGCTACAATGAGCAGTTCTTC. Translated: CASRMAGGYNEQFF.

The chain couples TRBV3-1 (or the pseudogene TRBV3-2) to TRBJ1-2; 7 positions agree with TRBD1. Germline CDR1 and CDR2: LGHDT and YNNKEL (reference sequence). The CDR3 is 13 residues long. The ends lost 2 bases at V and 8 bases at J; junction bases unmatched: 5. The CDR3, as DNA: TGTGCCAGCAGCCAATCGACAGGGTTGGGCTACACCTTC. Its protein is CASSQSTGLGYTF.

This clone was observed a single time. The CDR3: CAISETGHGYTF. CDR3 DNA sequence: TGTGCCATCAGTGAGACAGGGCATGGCTACACCTTC. The chain carries TRBV10-3 and TRBJ1-2, with a possible D match to TRBD1 (6 bases). Trimming cost V 2 bases and J 6 bases, with 7 bases left between them. There are 12 residues in the CDR3. Germline V gene sequence: CDR1 ENHRY, CDR2 SYGVKD.

The CDR3 nucleotides read TGTGCCTGGAGTGTCATACAGACAGTATCTACTGGAAACACCATATATTTT. Protein: CAWSVIQTVSTGNTIYF. The rearrangement uses TRBV30 and TRBJ1-3; possible D gene TRBD1, 5 bases. The CDR3 contains 17 residues. The V end was cut by 0 bases, the J end by 2 bases, with 17 bases between. Germline V lookup: CDR1 GTSNPN, CDR2 SVGIG (reference sequence).